This TCR beta chain was sequenced in a study of blood T cells in healthy people across ages. Across the study: Template switching captured about one barcoded beta molecule per two T cells.

The sample holds a few counts of this clonotype. As yet, its antigen is unknown. V was pared by 3 bases and J by 0 bases, with 3 bases between. Germline CDR1 SGDLS, CDR2 YYNGEE. The CDR3 spans 12 residues. Together with a sample-barcoded 5' primer, a J-beta primer mix was included in a second PCR lasting roughly 7 to 11 cycles. A template-switch adaptor containing 12 random nucleotides labeled each cDNA molecule. Every sample produced at least 2.5 million CDR3-containing paired-end reads. Each CDR3 protein gets one entry after TCRdb re-called the 5' RACE reads with MiXCR. The top ten clones hold around 14% of a sample with over 550,000 distinct CDR3 sequences, roughly 30% of them seen once. Study outcomes and limitations: Unsorted PBMC input precluded a conclusive naive versus antigen-experienced comparison.

Sequencing was carried out using blood. This TCR came from a woman older than 75 in good health. This chain joins TRBV9 and TRBJ1-1, with no clear D. The DNA of the CDR3 is TGTGCCAGCAGCGCCCTGAACACTGAAGCTTTCTTT. Encoded protein: CASSALNTEAFF.